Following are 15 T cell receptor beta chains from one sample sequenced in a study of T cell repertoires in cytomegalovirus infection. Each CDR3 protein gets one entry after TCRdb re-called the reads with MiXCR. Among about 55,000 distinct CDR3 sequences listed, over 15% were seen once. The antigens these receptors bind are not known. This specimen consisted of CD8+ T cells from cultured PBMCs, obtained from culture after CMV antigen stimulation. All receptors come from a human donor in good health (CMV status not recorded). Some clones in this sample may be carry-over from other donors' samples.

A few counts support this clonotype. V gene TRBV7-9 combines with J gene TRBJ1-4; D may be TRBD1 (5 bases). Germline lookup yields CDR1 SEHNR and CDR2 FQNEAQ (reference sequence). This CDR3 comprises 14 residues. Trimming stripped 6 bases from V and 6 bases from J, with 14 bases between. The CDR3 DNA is TGTGCCAGCAGATTGCCCGGGGGGGATGAAAAACTGTTTTTT. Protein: CASRLPGGDEKLFF.

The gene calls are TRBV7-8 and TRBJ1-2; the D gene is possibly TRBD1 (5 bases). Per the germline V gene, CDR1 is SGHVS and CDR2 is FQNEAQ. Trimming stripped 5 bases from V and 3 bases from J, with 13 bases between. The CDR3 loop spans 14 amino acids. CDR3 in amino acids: CASSRLGGDYGYTF. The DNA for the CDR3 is TGTGCCAGCAGCCGTCTGGGGGGGGACTATGGCTACACCTTC.

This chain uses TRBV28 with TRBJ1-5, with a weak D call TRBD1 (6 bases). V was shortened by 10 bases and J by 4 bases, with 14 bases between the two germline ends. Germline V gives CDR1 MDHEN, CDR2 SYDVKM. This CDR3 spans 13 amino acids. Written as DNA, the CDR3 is TGTGCCACCCATGAAGGGGGGAATCAGCCCCAGCATTTT. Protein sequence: CATHEGGNQPQHF.

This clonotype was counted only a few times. The CDR3 nucleotides read TGCGCCAGCAGCCAAGATCGCAGGGGGAAGGGGGCTGAAGCTTTCTTT. Residues: CASSQDRRGKGAEAFF. The rearrangement joins TRBV4-1 to TRBJ1-1, with 7 bases aligning to TRBD1. Germline V CDR1 and CDR2: MGHRA, YSYEKL. The CDR3 spans 16 residues. J was trimmed by 6 bases and V by 0 bases; bases with no gene match: 10.

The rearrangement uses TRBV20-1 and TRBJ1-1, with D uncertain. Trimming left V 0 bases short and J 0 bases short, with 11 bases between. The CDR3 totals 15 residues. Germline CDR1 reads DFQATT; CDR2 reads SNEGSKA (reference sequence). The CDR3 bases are TGCAGTGCTAGAGATTTCACCTTCATGAACACTGAAGCTTTCTTT. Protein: CSARDFTFMNTEAFF.

The CDR3 here is CAISESTLQSYEQYF. DNA of the CDR3: TGTGCCATCAGTGAGTCCACCCTTCAGTCCTACGAGCAGTACTTC. The gene calls are TRBV10-3 and TRBJ2-7, with no clear D. The CDR3 covers 15 residues. V gave up 0 bases and J gave up 1 base, with 10 bases separating them. Germline V gives CDR1 ENHRY, CDR2 SYGVKD.

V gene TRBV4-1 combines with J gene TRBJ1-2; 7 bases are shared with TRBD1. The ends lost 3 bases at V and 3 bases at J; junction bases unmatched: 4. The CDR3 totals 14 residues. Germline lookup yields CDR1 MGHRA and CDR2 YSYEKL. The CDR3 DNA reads TGCGCCAGCAGCCAGATCGGGACAGACTATGGCTACACCTTC. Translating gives CASSQIGTDYGYTF.

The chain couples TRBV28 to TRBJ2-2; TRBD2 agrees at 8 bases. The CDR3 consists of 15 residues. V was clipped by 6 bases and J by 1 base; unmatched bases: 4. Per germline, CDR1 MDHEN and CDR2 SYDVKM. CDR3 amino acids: CASRLAGMNTGELFF. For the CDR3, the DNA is TGTGCCAGCAGATTAGCGGGGATGAACACCGGGGAGCTGTTTTTT.

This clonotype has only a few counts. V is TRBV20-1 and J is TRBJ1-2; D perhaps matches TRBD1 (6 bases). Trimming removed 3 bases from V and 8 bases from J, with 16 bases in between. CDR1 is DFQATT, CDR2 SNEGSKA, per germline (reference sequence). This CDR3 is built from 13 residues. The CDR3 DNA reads TGCAGTGCTAGGGCCGTCCTCAGGGGAGGCTACACCTTC. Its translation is CSARAVLRGGYTF.

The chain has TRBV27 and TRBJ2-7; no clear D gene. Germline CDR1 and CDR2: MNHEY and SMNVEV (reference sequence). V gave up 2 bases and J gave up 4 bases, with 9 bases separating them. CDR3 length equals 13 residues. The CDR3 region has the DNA TGTGCCAGCAGTTTACAAGTGGGGTACGAGCAGTACTTC. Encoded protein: CASSLQVGYEQYF.

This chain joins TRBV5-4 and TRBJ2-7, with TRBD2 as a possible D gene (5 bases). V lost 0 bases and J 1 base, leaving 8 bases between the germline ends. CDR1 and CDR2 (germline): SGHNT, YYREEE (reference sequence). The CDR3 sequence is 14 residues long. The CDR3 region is CASSLERGSYEQYF. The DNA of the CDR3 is TGTGCCAGCAGCTTGGAGAGAGGGTCCTACGAGCAGTACTTC.

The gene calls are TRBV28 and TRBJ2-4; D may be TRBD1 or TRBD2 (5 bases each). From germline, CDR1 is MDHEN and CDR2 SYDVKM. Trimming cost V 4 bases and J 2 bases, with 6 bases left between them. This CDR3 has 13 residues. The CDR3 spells CASSWGTKNIQYF. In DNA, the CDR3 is TGTGCCAGCAGTTGGGGGACCAAAAACATTCAGTACTTC. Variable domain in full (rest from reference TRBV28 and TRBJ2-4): DVKVTQSSRYLVKRTGEKVFLECVQDMDHENMFWYRQDPGLGLRLIYFSYDVKMKEKGDIPEGYSVSREKKERFSLILESASTNQTSMYLCASSWGTKNIQYFGAGTRLSVL.

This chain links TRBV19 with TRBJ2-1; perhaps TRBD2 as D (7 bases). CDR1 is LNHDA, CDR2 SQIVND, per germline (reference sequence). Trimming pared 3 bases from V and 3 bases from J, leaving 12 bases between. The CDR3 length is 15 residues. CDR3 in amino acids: CASSISGGLYNEQFF. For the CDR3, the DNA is TGTGCCAGTAGTATCTCCGGGGGGCTCTACAATGAGCAGTTCTTC.

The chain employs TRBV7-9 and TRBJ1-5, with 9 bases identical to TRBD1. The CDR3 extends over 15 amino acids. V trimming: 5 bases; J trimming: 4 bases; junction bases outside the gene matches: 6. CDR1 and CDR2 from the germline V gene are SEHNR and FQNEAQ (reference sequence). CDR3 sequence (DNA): TGTGCCAGCAGCCTCGGGACAGGGAGTAATCAGCCCCAGCATTTT. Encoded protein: CASSLGTGSNQPQHF. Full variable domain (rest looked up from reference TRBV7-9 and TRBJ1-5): DTGVSQNPRHKITKRGQNVTFRCDPISEHNRLYWYRQTLGQGPEFLTYFQNEAQLEKSRLLSDRFSAERPKGSFSTLEIQRTEQGDSAMYLCASSLGTGSNQPQHFGDGTRLSIL.

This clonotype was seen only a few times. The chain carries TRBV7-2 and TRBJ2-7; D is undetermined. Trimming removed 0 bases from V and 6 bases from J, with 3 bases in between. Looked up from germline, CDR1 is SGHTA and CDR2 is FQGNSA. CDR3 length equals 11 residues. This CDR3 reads CASSLAIEQYF. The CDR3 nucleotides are TGTGCCAGCAGCTTAGCAATCGAGCAGTACTTC.